Each of the 26 T cell receptor beta chains below was sequenced from the same sample in a study of shared clonotypes between healthy human individuals. Assay: immunoSEQ multiplex PCR; the TCRdb copy retains only in-frame clones and omits some. The repertoire holds some 1.5 million clones, with 95% to 99% as singletons. The sample was naive CD4+ T cells sorted from blood. Subset given: CD45RA+ positively selected. The receptors shown here come from a man aged 25 to 45 in good health.

The chain uses TRBV19 and TRBJ1-1; D gene ambiguous. CDR1 and CDR2 (germline): LNHDA, SQIVND (reference sequence). The ends were cut back, 3 bases at V and 1 base at J, with 9 bases in the middle. The CDR3 consists of 14 residues. The CDR3 nucleotides read TGTGCCAGTAGTATCCGAACAGCGAACACTGAAGCTTTCTTT. This sequence encodes CASSIRTANTEAFF.

V is TRBV27 and J is TRBJ2-7; D is unclear. CDR3 length: 14 amino acids. In germline, CDR1 is MNHEY, CDR2 SMNVEV (reference sequence). Trimming shortened V by 0 bases and J by 1 base, and 7 bases separated the two germline ends. CDR3 sequence: CASSLSLRSYEQYF. Written as DNA, the CDR3 is TGTGCCAGCAGTTTATCGTTGAGGTCCTACGAGCAGTACTTC.

The chain carries TRBV30 and TRBJ2-7, with a weak D call TRBD1 (6 bases). The CDR3 runs 12 residues. V lost 5 bases and J lost 6, with 14 bases in between. Germline CDR1 reads GTSNPN; CDR2 reads SVGIG (reference sequence). CDR3 sequence reads: CAWGGLQGEQYF. The CDR3 DNA reads as TGTGCCTGGGGGGGCCTCCAGGGCGAGCAGTACTTC. The variable domain in full, completed from reference TRBV30 and TRBJ2-7, reads SQTIHQWPATLVQPVGSPLSLECTVEGTSNPNLYWYRQAAGRGLQLLFYSVGIGQISSEVPQNLSASRPQDRQFILSSKKLLLSDSGFYLCAWGGLQGEQYFGPGTRLTVT.

J is TRBJ1-5 and V is TRBV18; D is undetermined. With 3 bases removed from V and 1 base from J, the gap between germline ends came to 10 bases. Germline V gene lookup returns CDR1 KGHSH and CDR2 LQKENI. This CDR3 has 15 amino acids. For the CDR3, the DNA is TGTGCCAGCTCACCGTTCCCCCAGAGCAATCAGCCCCAGCATTTT. Translating gives CASSPFPQSNQPQHF.

The gene calls are TRBV10-2 and TRBJ2-1; TRBD2 aligns across 14 bases. The CDR3 length is 20 residues. The germline CDR1 and CDR2 sequences are WSHSY and SAAADI. With 8 bases clipped from V and 2 bases from J, the junction kept 17 bases outside the gene matches. The CDR3 DNA sequence: TGCGCCAGCCTCAAACGGGCCGGGACTAGCGGGAGTAGAGCCTACAATGAGCAGTTCTTC. Translation gives CASLKRAGTSGSRAYNEQFF.

The V gene is TRBV28, the J gene TRBJ2-7; D might be TRBD1 (5 bases). The V end lost 5 bases, the J end lost 1 base, and 12 bases lay between the germline ends. This CDR3 contains 14 residues. Germline CDR1 reads MDHEN; CDR2 reads SYDVKM. CDR3 DNA sequence: TGTGCCAGCAGTCCTCCAGACAGATCCTACGAGCAGTACTTC. Translated, it gives CASSPPDRSYEQYF.

The sample holds one count of this clone. The V and J genes are TRBV18 and TRBJ2-7; 7 nucleotides match TRBD2. Germline V CDR1 and CDR2: KGHSH, LQKENI. With V trimmed by 8 bases and J by 6 bases, 13 bases remained unmatched. CDR3 size: 14 residues. The CDR3 region is CASISRDSSGEQYF. The DNA of the CDR3 is TGTGCCAGCATCTCCCGGGACTCTAGCGGCGAGCAGTACTTC.

This clone has just one count. The chain employs TRBV28 and TRBJ2-5, with a weak D call TRBD1 (5 bases). The CDR3 contains 13 residues. Germline CDR1 and CDR2: MDHEN and SYDVKM. Trimming left V 3 bases short and J 4 bases short, with 9 bases between. CDR3 sequence (DNA): TGTGCCAGCAGTTTCAGGGTGGGAGAGACCCAGTACTTC. Translating gives CASSFRVGETQYF.

This clone was seen just once. This specimen includes other DNA sequences encoding the same CDR3. The genes are TRBV5-6 and TRBJ1-1, with D possibly being TRBD1 (6 bases). This CDR3 contains 13 residues. V lost 4 bases and J lost 0, with 7 bases in between. Germline CDR1 SGHDT, CDR2 YYEEEE. CDR3 amino acids: CASSPGVNTEAFF. Written as DNA, the CDR3 is TGTGCCAGCAGCCCAGGGGTGAACACTGAAGCTTTCTTT.

This clone was detected only once. V usage is TRBV9 and J usage is TRBJ1-2, with TRBD1 matching 11 bases. Germline V lookup: CDR1 SGDLS, CDR2 YYNGEE. CDR3 size: 14 residues. J lost 6 bases, V lost 4 bases, and 5 bases had no gene match. The CDR3 DNA is TGTGCCAGCAGCACCACGGGACAGGGGGATGGCTACACCTTC. This codes for CASSTTGQGDGYTF.

The CDR3 reads CASLTGNEQFF. The CDR3, as DNA: TGTGCCAGCCTAACGGGGAATGAGCAGTTCTTC. This chain connects TRBV11-2 to TRBJ2-1; a weak D match, TRBD2 (5 bases). Trimming removed 8 bases from V and 7 bases from J, with 9 bases in between. This CDR3 region has 11 residues. Germline V gene lookup returns CDR1 SGHAT and CDR2 FQNNGV.

The J gene is TRBJ2-7, the V gene TRBV5-5, with D hard to call. The V gene lost 0 bases and the J gene lost 4 bases, with 20 bases spanning the gap. There are 17 residues in the CDR3. Germline loops: CDR1 SGHKS, CDR2 YYEKEE (reference sequence). The CDR3 DNA follows: TGTGCCAGCAGCTTGGCGGATTGGGATTATCGGAGTTACGAGCAGTACTTC. This sequence encodes CASSLADWDYRSYEQYF.

The V gene is TRBV27, the J gene TRBJ2-7; TRBD1 is a possible D gene (6 bases). CDR3 length: 15 residues. Trimming stripped 5 bases from V and 2 bases from J, with 16 bases between. Germline V gene lookup returns CDR1 MNHEY and CDR2 SMNVEV (reference sequence). CDR3 amino acids: CASSQGTGGTYEQYF. CDR3 coding DNA: TGTGCCAGCAGTCAGGGGACGGGTGGTACCTACGAGCAGTACTTC.

The chain has TRBV2 and TRBJ1-4; the D is unclear. Looked up from germline, CDR1 is SNHLY and CDR2 is FYNNEI. The CDR3 covers 12 residues. V gave up 6 bases and J gave up 5 bases, with 7 bases separating them. The DNA of the CDR3 is TGTGCCAGCAGGGGTGGGAATGAAAAACTGTTTTTT. As protein: CASRGGNEKLFF. The full variable domain, its missing parts supplied by reference TRBV2 and TRBJ1-4, is EPEVTQTPSHQVTQMGQEVILRCVPISNHLYFYWYRQILGQKVEFLVSFYNNEISEKSEIFDDQFSVERPDGSNFTLKIRSTKLEDSAMYFCASRGGNEKLFFGSGTQLSVL.

The J gene is TRBJ2-3, the V gene TRBV7-8, with 8 nucleotides matching TRBD2. Unmatched junction bases numbered 14, after V lost 3 bases and J lost 9 bases. The CDR3 loop spans 16 amino acids. Germline lookup yields CDR1 SGHVS and CDR2 FQNEAQ. The CDR3 is CASSLISSGSGGTQYF. The CDR3 bases are TGTGCCAGCAGCTTGATATCCAGCGGGAGTGGGGGAACGCAGTATTTT.

The rearrangement uses TRBV9 and TRBJ2-2; D uncertain. The CDR3 is made up of 15 amino acids. The V gene's germline CDR1 is SGDLS and CDR2 YYNGEE. V was clipped by 2 bases and J by 4 bases, with 12 bases between them. CDR3 sequence: CASSVTTGGTGELFF. The CDR3 coding sequence is TGTGCCAGCAGCGTCACGACCGGCGGCACCGGGGAGCTGTTTTTT.

This clone was picked up one time. The V and J genes are TRBV29-1 and TRBJ2-3, with 7 bases lining up with TRBD1. Germline V gene data show CDR1 as SQVTM and CDR2 as ANQGSEA. This CDR3 is built from 14 residues. V shed 8 bases and J 2 bases; nucleotides not matched to a gene: 10. The CDR3 DNA reads TGCAGCTCGTGGACAGGTGGATCCACAGATACGCAGTATTTT. It translates to CSSWTGGSTDTQYF.

The chain's CDR3 is CASSSTGVGTEAFF. Written as DNA, the CDR3 is TGTGCCAGTAGTTCGACAGGGGTGGGCACTGAAGCTTTCTTT. The V gene is TRBV19, the J gene TRBJ1-1; 8 bases fit TRBD1. Germline assignment: CDR1 LNHDA and CDR2 SQIVND (reference sequence). The CDR3 consists of 14 residues. Trimming at V came to 5 bases and at J to 4 bases, leaving 6 bases not matched to a gene.

The chain combines TRBV6-1 with TRBJ2-3, with 12 bases that match TRBD2. Germline V gene data show CDR1 as MNHNS and CDR2 as SASEGT. The J segment lost 3 bases and the V segment lost 4 bases, leaving 11 bases of the junction unmatched. The CDR3 consists of 18 residues. The CDR3 DNA follows: TGTGCCAGCAGTGCCGGGGCGCTAGCGGGAGGGCCGACAGATACGCAGTATTTT. This codes for CASSAGALAGGPTDTQYF.

CDR3 nucleotides: TGTGCCAGCAGCCCTCCCCCTCGGACAGGGCGGGACTATGGCTACACCTTC. Protein sequence: CASSPPPRTGRDYGYTF. V usage is TRBV27 and J usage is TRBJ1-2, with 8 bases identical to TRBD1. The germline V gene encodes CDR1 MNHEY and CDR2 SMNVEV (reference sequence). Germline trimming cut 6 bases from V and 3 bases from J; bases unmatched to any gene: 15. CDR3 size: 17 residues.

The J gene is TRBJ2-7, the V gene TRBV14; 9 positions agree with TRBD2. J lost 4 bases, V lost 2 bases, and 6 bases had no gene match. Germline CDR1 SGHDN, CDR2 FVKESK. This CDR3 comprises 15 residues. The CDR3 coding sequence is TGTGCCAGCAGCCAACCGGGACTAGCTAGGTACGAGCAGTACTTC. Translation: CASSQPGLARYEQYF.

About this clone: At the DNA level, this CDR3 is encoded by other sequences in the same sample as well. The chain has TRBV7-2 and TRBJ2-6, with no clear D. From germline, CDR1 is SGHTA and CDR2 FQGNSA. The CDR3 length is 14 residues. V lost 5 bases and J lost 0, with 5 bases in between. CDR3 protein: CASSLSSGANVLTF. CDR3 DNA: TGTGCCAGCAGCCTCAGCTCTGGGGCCAACGTCCTGACTTTC.

CDR3 nucleotide sequence: TGCAGTTCAAACCCCTCGGGACTACAGTATTTT. Protein product: CSSNPSGLQYF. The chain recombines TRBV20-1 with TRBJ2-3; 7 bases are shared with TRBD2. CDR3 length equals 11 residues. The germline CDR1 and CDR2 sequences are DFQATT and SNEGSKA (reference sequence). Unmatched junction bases numbered 11, after V lost 8 bases and J lost 12 bases.

Concerning this clone itself: The germline gene is not matched at one end of the junction; a read error may be the cause. The chain joins TRBV5-6 to TRBJ2-7; D is ambiguous. CDR3 size: 14 residues. From germline, CDR1 is SGHDT and CDR2 YYEEEE. CDR3 sequence (DNA): TGTGCCAGCGGCTTTGTCGCACCGTCCTACGAGCAGTACTTC. Translated: CASGFVAPSYEQYF.

The chain is built from TRBV7-3 and TRBJ2-3; D is possibly TRBD1 (5 bases). Between the trimmed V and J ends, which lost 1 base and 7 bases, there was a span of 9 bases. The length of the CDR3 is 13 residues. Germline assignment: CDR1 SGHTA and CDR2 FQGTGA. The CDR3 spells CASSLITGHTQYF. The CDR3 DNA is TGTGCCAGCAGCTTAATCACAGGACATACGCAGTATTTT.

The gene calls are TRBV19 and TRBJ2-7; D is perhaps TRBD1 (5 bases). The CDR3 is 13 residues long. Trimming shortened V by 6 bases and J by 4 bases, and 13 bases separated the two germline ends. Germline CDR1 and CDR2: LNHDA and SQIVND (reference sequence). In nucleotides, the CDR3 is TGTGCCAGTAGCCGAGGACACCCTTACGAGCAGTACTTC. It yields the protein CASSRGHPYEQYF.